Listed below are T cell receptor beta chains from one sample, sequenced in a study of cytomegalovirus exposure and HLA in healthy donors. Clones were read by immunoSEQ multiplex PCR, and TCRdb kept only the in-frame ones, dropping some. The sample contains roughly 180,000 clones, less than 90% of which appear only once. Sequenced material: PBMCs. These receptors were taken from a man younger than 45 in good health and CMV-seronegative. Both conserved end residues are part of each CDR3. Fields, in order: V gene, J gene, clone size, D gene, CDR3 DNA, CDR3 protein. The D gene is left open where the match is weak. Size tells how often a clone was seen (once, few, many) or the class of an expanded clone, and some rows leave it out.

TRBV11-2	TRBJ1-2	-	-	TGTGCCAGCAGCTTAAGCCCGACAGGTGCGAGCTATGGCTACACCTTC	CASSLSPTGASYGYTF
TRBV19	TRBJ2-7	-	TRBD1	TGTGCCAGTAGACCGGGACAGGGACTCTACGAGCAGTACTTC	CASRPGQGLYEQYF
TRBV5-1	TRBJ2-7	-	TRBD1	TGCGCCAGCAGCAAAGGACAGGGTCTCGAGCAGTACTTC	CASSKGQGLEQYF
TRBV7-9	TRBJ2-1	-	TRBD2	TGTGCCAGCAGCCCTAAAGCGGGAGGGCCTAATGAGCAGTTCTTC	CASSPKAGGPNEQFF
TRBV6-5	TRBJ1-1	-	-	TGTGCCAGTAAAAGGAGGGGGGGCGAAGCTTTCTTT	CASKRRGGEAFF
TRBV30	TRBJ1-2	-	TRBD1	TGTGCCTGGAGGGACAGGGAAGGCTACACCTTC	CAWRDREGYTF
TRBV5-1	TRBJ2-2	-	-	TGCGCCAGCAGCTTGGCCCGAGGGACCGGGGAGCTGTTTTTT	CASSLARGTGELFF
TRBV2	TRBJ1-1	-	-	TGTGCCAGCAACTTACAGGGGAACACTGAAGCTTTCTTT	CASNLQGNTEAFF
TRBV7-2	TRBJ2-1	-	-	TGTGCCAGCAGCTTAGGGGGGGGGCTGTTCAATGAGCAGTTCTTC	CASSLGGGLFNEQFF
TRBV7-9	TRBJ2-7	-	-	TGTTCCAGCAGCTTAGGCAGCGAGCAGTACTTC	CSSSLGSEQYF
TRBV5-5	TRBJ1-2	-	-	TGTGCCAGCAGCTTGAGACTTTTCTATGGCTACACCTTC	CASSLRLFYGYTF
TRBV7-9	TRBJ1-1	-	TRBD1	TGTGCCAGCAGCTTACAGGGGGCGGGGAACACTGAAGCTTTCTTT	CASSLQGAGNTEAFF
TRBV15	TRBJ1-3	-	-	TGTGCCACCAGCAGGGGGGCGGCTGGAAACACCATATATTTT	CATSRGAAGNTIYF
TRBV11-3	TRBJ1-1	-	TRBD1	TGTGCCAGCAGCTTAGTTGGGACAGGACAAAACACTGAAGCTTTCTTT	CASSLVGTGQNTEAFF
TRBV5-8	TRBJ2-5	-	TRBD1	TGTGCCAGCAGCTTGGGACAGGGACCGGGAGAGACCCAGTACTTC	CASSLGQGPGETQYF
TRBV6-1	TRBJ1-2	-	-	TGTGCCAGCAGCGCCGGGGCGGGAGCGTCCTATGGCTACACCTTC	CASSAGAGASYGYTF
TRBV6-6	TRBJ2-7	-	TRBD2	TGTGCCAGCAGTTACTCTACTAGCGGAGCCTACGAGCAGTACTTC	CASSYSTSGAYEQYF
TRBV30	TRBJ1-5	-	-	TGTGCCTGGAGTGTACGTCGAGGCAATCAGCCCCAGCATTTT	CAWSVRRGNQPQHF
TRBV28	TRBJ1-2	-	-	TGTGCCAGCAGGGGGCAGGGTAACTATGGCTACACCTTC	CASRGQGNYGYTF
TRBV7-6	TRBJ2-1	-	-	TGTGCCAGCAGCTTGGGGGGGCACGTGGAGTATGAGCAGTTCTTC	CASSLGGHVEYEQFF
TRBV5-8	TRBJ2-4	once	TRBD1	TGTGCCAGCAGCTTGGGGGCAGGGGGCGGATTGAGAGCCAAAAACATTCAGTACTTC	CASSLGAGGGLRAKNIQYF
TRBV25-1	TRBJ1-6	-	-	TGTGCCAGCAGTGAATACGGGGATTCACCCCTCCACTTT	CASSEYGDSPLHF
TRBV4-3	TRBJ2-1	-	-	TGCGCCAGCAGCCCCGGGGATGAGCAGTTCTTC	CASSPGDEQFF
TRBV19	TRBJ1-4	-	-	TGTGCCAGTTTCTCTCGTGAAAAACTGTTTTTT	CASFSREKLFF
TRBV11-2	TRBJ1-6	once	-	TGTGCCAGCAGCTCGTGGGGGGAGGATTCACCCCTCCACTTT	CASSSWGEDSPLHF
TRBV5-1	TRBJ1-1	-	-	TGCGCCAGCAGCTTGGTACAGTTCACTGAAGCTTTCTTT	CASSLVQFTEAFF
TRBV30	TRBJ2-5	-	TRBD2	TGTGCCTGGAGCCGGGGGGGCCCCCAAGAGACCCAGTACTTC	CAWSRGGPQETQYF
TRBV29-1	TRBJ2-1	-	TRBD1	TGCAGCGTCGGGACTGGGACAGGGTTACATGAGCAGTTCTTC	CSVGTGTGLHEQFF
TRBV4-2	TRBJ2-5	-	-	TGTGCCAGCAGCCAAAATAACAGGGAAGAGACCCAGTACTTC	CASSQNNREETQYF
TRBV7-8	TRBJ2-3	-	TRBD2	TGTGCCAGCAGCCAAACGAGCGGGAGGGCCTGGGATACGCAGTATTTT	CASSQTSGRAWDTQYF
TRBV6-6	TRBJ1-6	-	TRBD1	TGTGCCAGCAGTTCCGTAGGACAGGGTAATTCACCCCTCCACTTT	CASSSVGQGNSPLHF
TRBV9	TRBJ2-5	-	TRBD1	TGTGCCAGCAGCGCGTTGGGACAGCAAGAGACCCAGTACTTC	CASSALGQQETQYF
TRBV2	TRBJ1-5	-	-	TGTGCCAGCAGTGAAGGGGCAGGTACTCTTAATCAGCCCCAGCATTTT	CASSEGAGTLNQPQHF
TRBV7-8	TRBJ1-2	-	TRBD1	TGTGCCAGCAGCTTAGCCGGGACAGGGGCTGGCTACACCTTC	CASSLAGTGAGYTF
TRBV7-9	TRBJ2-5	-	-	TGTGCCAGCAGCCCCGCGACAAGTAAAAAAGAGACCCAGTACTTC	CASSPATSKKETQYF
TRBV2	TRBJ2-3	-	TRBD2	TGTGCCAGCAGCACCCTAGCGGGGCTTACCACAGATACGCAGTATTTT	CASSTLAGLTTDTQYF
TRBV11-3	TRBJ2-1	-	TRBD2	TGTGCCAGCAGCTTAGGTAGCGGGGGGGCCGAGGAGCAGTTCTTC	CASSLGSGGAEEQFF
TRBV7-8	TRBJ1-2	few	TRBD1	TGTGCCAGCAGCTATACCGGGACAGGGAGTTATGGCTACACCTTC	CASSYTGTGSYGYTF
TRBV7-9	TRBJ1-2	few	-	TGTGCCAGCAGCGGACAGCAGGGTAACTATGGCTACACCTTC	CASSGQQGNYGYTF
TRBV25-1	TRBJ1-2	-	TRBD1	TGTGCCAGCAGTGAATATCGGACAGGGGACTATGGCTACACCTTC	CASSEYRTGDYGYTF
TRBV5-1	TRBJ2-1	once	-	TGCGCCAGCAGCGCGGTAGCTGGATACAATGAGCAGTTCTTC	CASSAVAGYNEQFF
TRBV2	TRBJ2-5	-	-	TGTGCCAGCAGTCGAGTACAAGAGACCCAGTACTTC	CASSRVQETQYF
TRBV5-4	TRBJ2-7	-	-	TGTGCCAGCGGGGGTCAGGGGAATTCATACGAGCAGTACTTC	CASGGQGNSYEQYF
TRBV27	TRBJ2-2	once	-	TGTGCCAGCAGTTTGTACTCAATGACCGGGGAGCTGTTTTTT	CASSLYSMTGELFF
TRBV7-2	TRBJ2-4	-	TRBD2	TGTGCCAGCAGCTTATCTAGCGGGAGACGAGTGGGCAAAAACATTCAGTACTTC	CASSLSSGRRVGKNIQYF
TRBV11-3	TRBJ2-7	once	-	TGTGCCAGCAGCCCGCCGAGGCCAGGAGGACCCTACGAGCAGTACTTC	CASSPPRPGGPYEQYF
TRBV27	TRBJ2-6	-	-	TGTGCCAGCAGTTTCTGGGAGCCTTTCGGGGCCAACGTCCTGACTTTC	CASSFWEPFGANVLTF
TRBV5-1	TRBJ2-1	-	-	TGCGCCAGCAGCTTGGGCCAGGAATACAATGAGCAGTTCTTC	CASSLGQEYNEQFF
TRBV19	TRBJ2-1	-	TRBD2	TGTGCCAGTATTAAGCGGGAGGGGGGTGAGCAGTTCTTC	CASIKREGGEQFF
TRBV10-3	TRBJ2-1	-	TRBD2	TGTGCCATCAGTCCCTTCCGGGAGGTAGGGAATGAGCAGTTCTTC	CAISPFREVGNEQFF